The next 3 T cell receptor beta chains were all read from a single sample in a study of regulatory and conventional T cells in RAG deficiency. Generated by immunoSEQ multiplex PCR, the TCRdb table keeps only in-frame clones and is missing some. This sample yields 25,000 to 35,000 clones, of which 85% to 90% are seen a single time; about 5.4% belongs to the top ten. These data are also associated with another study on regulatory T cells. Per that paper: The primer mix had 52 TRBV and 13 TRBJ primers.

The source material was CD8+ T cells sorted from blood. Receptors originate from a human donor in good health.

V is TRBV4-1 and J is TRBJ1-1; D call uncertain. V lost 1 base and J lost 1, with 13 bases in between. The CDR3 consists of 16 residues. CDR1 and CDR2 from the germline V gene are MGHRA and YSYEKL. The CDR3: CASSQVYQAGNTEAFF. In DNA form, the CDR3 reads TGCGCCAGCAGCCAAGTCTATCAGGCGGGGAACACTGAAGCTTTCTTT.

This CDR3 is CASSVSGQGYNEQFF. The CDR3, as DNA: TGTGCCAGCAGTGTCTCGGGACAGGGCTACAATGAGCAGTTCTTC. The chain is built from TRBV27 and TRBJ2-1; 9 bases match TRBD1. The CDR3 is made up of 15 amino acids. The junction had 5 bases not matched to a gene; V was cut back by 5 bases and J by 3 bases. Germline V gene sequence: CDR1 MNHEY, CDR2 SMNVEV (reference sequence).

J is TRBJ2-2 and V is TRBV9; TRBD1 is a possible D gene (8 bases). Germline-derived CDR1 and CDR2 are SGDLS and YYNGEE. Trimming took off 3 bases at V and 1 base at J, with 10 bases between the two ends. This CDR3 is built from 15 residues. The CDR3 reads CASSDRGGNTGELFF. CDR3 in DNA: TGTGCCAGCAGCGACAGGGGGGGGAACACCGGGGAGCTGTTTTTT. Complete variable domain (other parts from reference TRBV9 and TRBJ2-2): DSGVTQTPKHLITATGQRVTLRCSPRSGDLSVYWYQQSLDQGLQFLIQYYNGEERAKGNILERFSAQQFPDLHSELNLSSLELGDSALYFCASSDRGGNTGELFFGEGSRLTVL.